Shown below are 32 T cell receptor beta chains from a single sample sequenced in a study of blood T cell repertoires in COVID-19. Assay used: immunoSEQ multiplex PCR; TCRdb lists only in-frame clones, some missing. The sample has 280,000 or so clones, roughly four fifths seen once. Sequenced input: peripheral blood. Source of these receptors: a woman aged 45-59 years who had recovered from COVID-19.

The chain links TRBV4-3 to TRBJ2-7; tentative D call: TRBD1 (6 bases). CDR1 and CDR2 (germline): LGHNA, YSLEER. V shed 0 bases and J shed 1 base, with 10 bases lying between them. The CDR3 spans 15 residues. The CDR3 is CASSQDQGSSYEQYF. The CDR3, as DNA: TGCGCCAGCAGCCAAGACCAGGGGTCATCCTACGAGCAGTACTTC.

This chain connects TRBV11-2 to TRBJ2-1; 12 nucleotides match TRBD2. The V and J ends lost 4 bases and 8 bases, in that order; junction bases with no gene match: 15. The CDR3 runs 18 residues. The germline V gene encodes CDR1 SGHAT and CDR2 FQNNGV. Here the CDR3 reads CASSYPGRPSGRADEQFF. CDR3 in DNA: TGTGCCAGCAGCTACCCCGGCCGCCCTAGCGGGAGGGCCGATGAGCAGTTCTTC.

The J gene is TRBJ2-3, the V gene TRBV9, with TRBD2 identical over 7 bases. This CDR3 has 16 amino acids. The ends lost 4 bases at V and 0 bases at J; junction bases unmatched: 8. Germline V gene data show CDR1 as SGDLS and CDR2 as YYNGEE. The CDR3 is CASSLGTTSSTDTQYF. In DNA, the CDR3 is TGTGCCAGCAGCCTTGGGACTACCTCTAGCACAGATACGCAGTATTTT.

The rearrangement links TRBV5-4 to TRBJ2-1; possible D gene TRBD1, 5 bases. Germline V CDR1 and CDR2: SGHNT, YYREEE (reference sequence). The V end was cut by 4 bases, the J end by 4 bases, with 9 bases between. The CDR3 consists of 13 residues. CDR3 sequence: CASSMTEYNEQFF. The DNA for the CDR3 is TGTGCCAGCAGCATGACAGAATACAATGAGCAGTTCTTC.

This clone was picked up one time. This chain links TRBV24-1 with TRBJ2-3; 9 positions agree with TRBD2. The CDR3 is 16 residues long. Trimming took 4 bases from V and 4 from J; bases not matched to a gene: 8. Looked up from germline, CDR1 is KGHDR and CDR2 is SFDVKD. CDR3 in amino acids: CATSDLSGSLSDTQYF. CDR3 nucleotide sequence: TGTGCCACCAGTGACCTTAGCGGGAGTCTTTCAGATACGCAGTATTTT.

The rearrangement links TRBV28 to TRBJ1-1, with D possibly matching TRBD1 (6 bases). The germline V and J ends were trimmed by 6 bases and 2 bases, with 13 bases remaining between them. This CDR3 has 14 amino acids. Per the germline V gene, CDR1 is MDHEN and CDR2 is SYDVKM. CDR3 in amino acids: CASRGGRGNTEAFF. In nucleotides, the CDR3 is TGTGCCAGCAGGGGCGGCAGGGGTAACACTGAAGCTTTCTTT.

The CDR3 region has the DNA TGTGCCAGCAGTCGGGACAGTTACAATGAGCAGTTCTTC. Protein: CASSRDSYNEQFF. The V gene is TRBV6-5, the J gene TRBJ2-1; 7 positions match TRBD1. J lost 4 bases, V lost 5 bases, and 2 bases had no gene match. The CDR3 loop spans 13 amino acids. The V gene's germline CDR1 is MNHEY and CDR2 SVGAGI.

The chain couples TRBV4-3 to TRBJ1-2; 7 nucleotides line up with TRBD1. Germline V gives CDR1 LGHNA, CDR2 YSLEER. V was pared by 4 bases and J by 6 bases, with 5 bases of the junction left unmatched. The CDR3 loop spans 13 amino acids. CDR3 loop: CASSRVQGNGYTF. The DNA of the CDR3 is TGCGCCAGCAGCCGAGTACAGGGGAATGGCTACACCTTC.

The gene calls are TRBV10-3 and TRBJ1-2, with TRBD1 matching over 8 bases. This CDR3 region has 17 residues. Looked up from germline, CDR1 is ENHRY and CDR2 is SYGVKD. Trimming cost V 3 bases and J 0 bases; bases outside gene matches: 9. CDR3 bases: TGTGCCATCAGTGATGGAATACAGGGGGAAGCTAACTATGGCTACACCTTC. As protein: CAISDGIQGEANYGYTF.

This chain joins TRBV19 and TRBJ1-2; 7 bases line up with TRBD1. V shed 8 bases, J shed 2 bases, and the junction held 17 bases outside the gene matches. Per the germline V gene, CDR1 is LNHDA and CDR2 is SQIVND (reference sequence). This CDR3 is 17 amino acids long. The CDR3 protein is CASCTTGSYQRNYGYTF. The CDR3 DNA is TGTGCCAGTTGTACGACAGGGTCCTACCAAAGGAACTATGGCTACACCTTC.

This clone showed up just once. The CDR3 DNA is TGTGCCAGCAGTGCCCTAGCGGGAGTCGGGGAGCTGTTTTTT. This encodes CASSALAGVGELFF. The rearrangement uses TRBV25-1 and TRBJ2-2, with 10 bases identical to TRBD2. V was pared by 4 bases and J by 7 bases, with 3 bases of the junction left unmatched. Germline V lookup: CDR1 MGHDK, CDR2 SYGVNS. The CDR3 loop spans 14 amino acids.

The chain is built from TRBV19 and TRBJ1-1; no reliable D call. The CDR3 length is 14 residues. The ends were cut back, 1 base at V and 4 bases at J, with 10 bases in the middle. CDR1 is LNHDA, CDR2 SQIVND, per germline (reference sequence). CDR3 sequence reads: CASSIVEGGTEAFF. The CDR3 nucleotides read TGTGCCAGTAGTATAGTGGAGGGAGGCACTGAAGCTTTCTTT.

The genes are TRBV19 and TRBJ2-7; 7 bases are shared with TRBD1. The CDR3 loop spans 13 amino acids. Germline V CDR1 and CDR2: LNHDA, SQIVND (reference sequence). J lost 2 bases, V lost 8 bases, and 6 bases had no gene match. CDR3 sequence reads: CASQMTGTYEQYF. The CDR3 DNA sequence: TGTGCCAGTCAAATGACAGGGACCTACGAGCAGTACTTC.

The chain links TRBV5-6 to TRBJ1-1; D possibly corresponds to TRBD1 (5 bases). The CDR3 extends over 13 amino acids. V was pared by 0 bases and J by 7 bases, with 10 bases between. Germline CDR1 reads SGHDT; CDR2 reads YYEEEE. CDR3 residues: CASSLVSGNEAFF. CDR3 nucleotides: TGTGCCAGCAGCTTGGTATCAGGGAATGAAGCTTTCTTT. Based on the CDR3 plus reference TRBV5-6 and TRBJ1-1, the full variable domain is DAGVTQSPTHLIKTRGQQVTLRCSPKSGHDTVSWYQQALGQGPQFIFQYYEEEERQRGNFPDRFSGHQFPNYSSELNVNALLLGDSALYLCASSLVSGNEAFFGQGTRLTVV.

As for this clone: The sample carries other DNA sequences with the same CDR3. V gene TRBV5-1 combines with J gene TRBJ2-3, with 8 nucleotides matching TRBD2. Germline lookup yields CDR1 SGHRS and CDR2 YFSETQ. V trimming: 4 bases; J trimming: 2 bases; junction bases outside the gene matches: 3. The CDR3 is 14 amino acids. The DNA of the CDR3 is TGCGCCAGCAGCCGGGGGGGCCCCACAGATACGCAGTATTTT. Its translation is CASSRGGPTDTQYF.

This clone was detected only a few times. The chain is built from TRBV10-3 and TRBJ2-7, with 11 bases aligning to TRBD1. CDR1 and CDR2 from the germline V gene are ENHRY and SYGVKD. J gave up 3 bases and V 4 bases, and 5 bases lay outside the gene matches. This CDR3 region has 15 residues. As DNA, the CDR3 is TGTGCCATCAGTGGGGGACAGGGGGTAAACTACGAGCAGTACTTC. Its protein product is CAISGGQGVNYEQYF.

The DNA of the CDR3 is TGCGCCAGCAGCGTGGACAGGGGGCTTGGAGAGACCCAGTACTTC. It translates to CASSVDRGLGETQYF. The chain is built from TRBV5-1 and TRBJ2-5; 11 nucleotides agree with TRBD1. V lost 4 bases, J lost 4 bases, and 6 bases stayed unmatched. Germline V gives CDR1 SGHRS, CDR2 YFSETQ. CDR3 size: 15 residues.

The chain uses TRBV29-1 and TRBJ1-1, with a weak D call TRBD1 (5 bases). CDR1 is SQVTM and CDR2 is ANQGSEA in the germline V gene. The CDR3 has 14 residues. V lost 3 bases and J lost 1, with 12 bases in between. CDR3 region: CSVDRGVANTEAFF. The CDR3 DNA follows: TGCAGCGTTGACCGGGGGGTAGCGAACACTGAAGCTTTCTTT.

The chain recombines TRBV18 with TRBJ2-3, with unresolved D. V was pared by 3 bases and J by 2 bases, with 6 bases between. There are 13 residues in the CDR3. Per germline, CDR1 KGHSH and CDR2 LQKENI. The CDR3 loop reads CASSPQDTDTQYF. DNA for the CDR3: TGTGCCAGCTCACCTCAGGACACAGATACGCAGTATTTT.

The V gene is TRBV27, the J gene TRBJ2-7, with 7 bases that match TRBD1. This CDR3 is built from 14 residues. Germline-derived CDR1 and CDR2 are MNHEY and SMNVEV (reference sequence). V was clipped by 3 bases and J by 4 bases; unmatched bases: 6. The CDR3 sequence: CASSLTTGFYEQYF. CDR3 bases: TGTGCCAGCAGTTTGACGACAGGGTTTTACGAGCAGTACTTC.

This clone was picked up one time. The CDR3 loop reads CASIEGFPPYEQYF. DNA of the CDR3: TGTGCCAGCATAGAGGGATTTCCCCCCTACGAGCAGTACTTC. This rearrangement joins TRBV2 to TRBJ2-7, with a weak D call TRBD2 (5 bases). V was clipped by 7 bases and J by 2 bases, with 15 bases between them. Germline assignment: CDR1 SNHLY and CDR2 FYNNEI. The CDR3 covers 14 residues.

In DNA form, the CDR3 reads TGTGCCAGCAGCGAGACAGCGGGGCCCTTTGGCGAGCAGTACTTC. This encodes CASSETAGPFGEQYF. The chain carries TRBV7-2 and TRBJ2-7, with 7 bases that match TRBD2. The CDR3 contains 15 residues. Germline V gene sequence: CDR1 SGHTA, CDR2 FQGNSA. V lost 5 bases to trimming and J lost 6 bases; unmatched junction nucleotides: 13.

The V gene is TRBV7-9, the J gene TRBJ1-4; D gene ambiguous. The CDR3 contains 11 residues. V lost 5 bases to trimming and J lost 8 bases, with 6 bases between them. Germline V gene data show CDR1 as SEHNR and CDR2 as FQNEAQ (reference sequence). DNA for the CDR3: TGTGCCAGCAGCCTGCGGGAAAAACTGTTTTTT. Protein sequence: CASSLREKLFF.

V gene TRBV6-5 combines with J gene TRBJ2-1; the match to TRBD2 covers 7 bases. Germline V lookup: CDR1 MNHEY, CDR2 SVGAGI. The CDR3 has 14 amino acids. Here the CDR3 DNA reads TGTGCGATCGGCGGGGGACCGCCCTACAATGAGCAGTTCTTC. Residues: CAIGGGPPYNEQFF.

The genes are TRBV4-3 and TRBJ2-1; a weak D match, TRBD2 (6 bases). With 0 bases removed from V and 9 bases from J, the gap between germline ends came to 12 bases. CDR1 LGHNA and CDR2 YSLEER come from the germline V gene. The CDR3 contains 14 residues. The CDR3 DNA is TGCGCCAGCAGCCAAGATACGGGAGTAGGTGAGCAGTTCTTC. As protein: CASSQDTGVGEQFF.

This clone was recorded a few times. The chain couples TRBV19 to TRBJ1-3; no clear D. Germline CDR1 reads LNHDA; CDR2 reads SQIVND (reference sequence). The V end was cut by 6 bases, the J end by 0 bases, with 6 bases between. This CDR3 has 13 amino acids. The CDR3 sequence is CASSDTSGNTIYF. DNA of the CDR3: TGTGCCAGTAGCGACACCTCTGGAAACACCATATATTTT.

V is TRBV4-3 and J is TRBJ2-5; maybe TRBD2 (5 bases). The CDR3 length is 15 residues. V gave up 0 bases and J gave up 1 base, with 9 bases separating them. The germline gives CDR1 LGHNA, CDR2 YSLEER. The CDR3 is CASSQDYGSQETQYF. For the CDR3, the DNA is TGCGCCAGCAGCCAAGATTATGGGAGCCAAGAGACCCAGTACTTC.

CDR3 sequence: CASSQDRSRTSGRRNEQFF. The DNA for the CDR3 is TGTGCCAGCAGCCAAGACCGGAGCCGGACTAGCGGGAGGAGAAATGAGCAGTTCTTC. The chain carries TRBV14 and TRBJ2-1, with 14 bases matching TRBD2. V was clipped by 0 bases and J by 7 bases; unmatched bases: 11. Germline V gene data show CDR1 as SGHDN and CDR2 as FVKESK. This CDR3 comprises 19 residues.

The V and J genes are TRBV7-9 and TRBJ2-1, with TRBD2 matching over 8 bases. This CDR3 has 14 residues. Germline assignment: CDR1 SEHNR and CDR2 FQNEAQ (reference sequence). With V trimmed by 6 bases and J by 2 bases, 3 bases remained unmatched. In nucleotides, the CDR3 is TGTGCCAGCAGTACTAGCGGAGCCTACAATGAGCAGTTCTTC. This gives the protein CASSTSGAYNEQFF.

The gene calls are TRBV3-1 (or the pseudogene TRBV3-2) and TRBJ2-7; maybe TRBD1 (6 bases). V was pared by 4 bases and J by 2 bases, with 12 bases between. This CDR3 is built from 14 residues. CDR1 and CDR2 from the germline V gene are LGHDT and YNNKEL (reference sequence). The CDR3 DNA reads as TGTGCCAGCAGCCGGACGAACAGGGCCTACGAGCAGTACTTC. Translating gives CASSRTNRAYEQYF.

The chain employs TRBV30 and TRBJ1-2, with unresolved D. The V gene's germline CDR1 is GTSNPN and CDR2 SVGIG (reference sequence). The CDR3 runs 12 residues. The V end was cut by 5 bases, the J end by 2 bases, with 9 bases between. This chain's CDR3 is CAWDQLNYGYTF. For the CDR3, the DNA is TGTGCCTGGGATCAACTAAACTATGGCTACACCTTC.

With regard to this clone: In the same sample, other DNA sequences code for this CDR3. The V call is TRBV18, the J call TRBJ2-7; TRBD1 aligns across 8 bases. From germline, CDR1 is KGHSH and CDR2 LQKENI. V was pared by 3 bases and J by 2 bases, with 3 bases of the junction left unmatched. This CDR3 has 14 amino acids. The CDR3 spells CASSPRQGTYEQYF. The CDR3 DNA reads TGTGCCAGCTCACCGAGACAGGGGACCTACGAGCAGTACTTC.